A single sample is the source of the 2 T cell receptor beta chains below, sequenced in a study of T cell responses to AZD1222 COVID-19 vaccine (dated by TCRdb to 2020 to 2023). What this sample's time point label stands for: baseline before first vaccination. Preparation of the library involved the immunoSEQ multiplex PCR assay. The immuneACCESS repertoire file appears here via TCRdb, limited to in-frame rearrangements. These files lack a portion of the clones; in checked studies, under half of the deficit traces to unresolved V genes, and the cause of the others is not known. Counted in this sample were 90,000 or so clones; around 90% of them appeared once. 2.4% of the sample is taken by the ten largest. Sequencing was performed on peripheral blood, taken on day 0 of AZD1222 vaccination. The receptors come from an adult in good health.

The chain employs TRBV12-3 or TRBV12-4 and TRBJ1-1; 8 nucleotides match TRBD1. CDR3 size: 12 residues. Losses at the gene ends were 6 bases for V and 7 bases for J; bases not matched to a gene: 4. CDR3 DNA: TGTGCCAGCAGACGACAGGGGTTTGAAGCTTTCTTT. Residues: CASRRQGFEAFF.

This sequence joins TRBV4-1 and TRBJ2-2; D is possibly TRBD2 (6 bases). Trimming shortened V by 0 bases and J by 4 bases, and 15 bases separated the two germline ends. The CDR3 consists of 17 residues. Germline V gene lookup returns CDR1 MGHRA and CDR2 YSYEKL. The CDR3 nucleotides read TGCGCCAGCAGCCAAGAACCCGCGGGACCAAGCACCGGGGAGCTGTTTTTT. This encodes CASSQEPAGPSTGELFF.